This note documents a single T cell receptor (beta chain) sequence. This sample is part of a study of control samples from healthy donors and cancer patients. CDR1 is MNHEY, CDR2 SMNVEV, per germline (reference sequence). Between the trimmed V and J ends, which lost 4 bases and 0 bases, there was a span of 14 bases. This CDR3 region has 16 residues. Measured with immunoSEQ multiplex PCR; TCRdb has only the in-frame clones, and not every one. The sample yields roughly 370,000 clones, roughly 90% seen once. Sequencing was carried out using PBMCs. The clonotype comes from a middle-aged man with head and neck cancer. The V gene is TRBV27, the J gene TRBJ2-3, with D tentatively TRBD2 (5 bases). This chain's CDR3 is CASSSPGISSTDTQYF. Here the CDR3 DNA reads TGTGCCAGCAGTTCCCCGGGGATATCTAGCACAGATACGCAGTATTTT.